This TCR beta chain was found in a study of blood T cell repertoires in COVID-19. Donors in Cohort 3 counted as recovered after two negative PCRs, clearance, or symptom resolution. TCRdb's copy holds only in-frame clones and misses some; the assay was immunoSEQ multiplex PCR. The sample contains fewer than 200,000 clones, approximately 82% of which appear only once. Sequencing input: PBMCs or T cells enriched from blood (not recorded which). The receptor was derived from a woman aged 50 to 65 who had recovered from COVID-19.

The CDR3 spells CASSQGTSGRTSQETQYF. CDR3 sequence (DNA): TGTGCCAGCAGTCAGGGGACTAGCGGGAGGACGAGCCAAGAGACCCAGTACTTC. The chain recombines TRBV6-2 or TRBV6-3 with TRBJ2-5, with 15 bases aligning to TRBD2. The germline V gene has CDR1 MNHEY and CDR2 SVGEGT. With V trimmed by 5 bases and J by 1 base, 8 bases remained unmatched. This CDR3 comprises 18 residues.